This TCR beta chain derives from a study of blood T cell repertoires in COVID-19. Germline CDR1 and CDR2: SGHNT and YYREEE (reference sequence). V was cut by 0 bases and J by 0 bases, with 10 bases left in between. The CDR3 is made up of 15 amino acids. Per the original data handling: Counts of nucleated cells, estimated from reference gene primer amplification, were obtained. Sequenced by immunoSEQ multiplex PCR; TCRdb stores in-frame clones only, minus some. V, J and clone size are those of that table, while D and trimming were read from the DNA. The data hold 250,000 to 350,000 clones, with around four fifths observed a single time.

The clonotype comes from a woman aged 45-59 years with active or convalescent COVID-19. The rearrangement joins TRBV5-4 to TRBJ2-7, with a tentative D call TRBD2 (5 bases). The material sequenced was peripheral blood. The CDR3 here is CASSLEPGNSYEQYF. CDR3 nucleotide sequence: TGTGCCAGCAGCTTGGAGCCGGGGAACTCCTACGAGCAGTACTTC.